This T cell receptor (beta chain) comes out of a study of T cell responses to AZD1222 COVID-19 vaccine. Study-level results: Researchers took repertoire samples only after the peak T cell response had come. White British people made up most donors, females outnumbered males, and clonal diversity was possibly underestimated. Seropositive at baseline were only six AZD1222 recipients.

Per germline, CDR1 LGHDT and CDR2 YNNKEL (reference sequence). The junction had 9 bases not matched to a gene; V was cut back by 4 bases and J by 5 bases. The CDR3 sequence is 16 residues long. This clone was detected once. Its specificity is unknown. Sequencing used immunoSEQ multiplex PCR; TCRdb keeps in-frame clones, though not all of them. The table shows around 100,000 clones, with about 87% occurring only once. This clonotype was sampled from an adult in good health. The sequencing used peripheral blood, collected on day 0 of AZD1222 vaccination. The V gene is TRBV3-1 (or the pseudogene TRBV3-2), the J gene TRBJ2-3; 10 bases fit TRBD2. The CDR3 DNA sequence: TGTGCCAGCAGCCTAATCTTCAGCGGGAGGGGAGATACGCAGTATTTT. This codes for CASSLIFSGRGDTQYF.